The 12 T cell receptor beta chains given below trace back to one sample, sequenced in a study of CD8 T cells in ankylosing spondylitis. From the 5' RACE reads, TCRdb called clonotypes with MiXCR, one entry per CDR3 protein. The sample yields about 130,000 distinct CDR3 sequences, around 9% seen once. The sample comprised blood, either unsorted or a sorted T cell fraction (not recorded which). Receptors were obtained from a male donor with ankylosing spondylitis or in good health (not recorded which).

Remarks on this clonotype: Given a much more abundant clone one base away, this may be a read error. CDR3 amino acids: CSARDLKGEETQYF. The CDR3 DNA reads as TGCAGTGCTAGAGATTTGAAAGGGGAAGAGACCCAGTACTTC. The gene calls are TRBV20-1 and TRBJ2-5; D perhaps matches TRBD1 (5 bases). Germline lookup yields CDR1 DFQATT and CDR2 SNEGSKA (reference sequence). Trimming pared 0 bases from V and 3 bases from J, leaving 11 bases between. The CDR3 covers 14 residues.

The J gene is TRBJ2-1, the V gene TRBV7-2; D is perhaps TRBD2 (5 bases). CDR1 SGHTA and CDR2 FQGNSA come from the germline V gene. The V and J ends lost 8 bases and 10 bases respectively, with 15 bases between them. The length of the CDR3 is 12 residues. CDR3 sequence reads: CASSEISAEQFF. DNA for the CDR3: TGTGCCAGCTCCGAAATTAGCGCCGAGCAGTTCTTC.

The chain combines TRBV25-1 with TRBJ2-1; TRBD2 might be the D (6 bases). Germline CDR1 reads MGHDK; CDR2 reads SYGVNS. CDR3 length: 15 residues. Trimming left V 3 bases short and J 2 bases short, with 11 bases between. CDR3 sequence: CASSDAGGTYNEQFF. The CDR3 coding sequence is TGTGCCAGCAGTGATGCAGGCGGGACCTACAATGAGCAGTTCTTC.

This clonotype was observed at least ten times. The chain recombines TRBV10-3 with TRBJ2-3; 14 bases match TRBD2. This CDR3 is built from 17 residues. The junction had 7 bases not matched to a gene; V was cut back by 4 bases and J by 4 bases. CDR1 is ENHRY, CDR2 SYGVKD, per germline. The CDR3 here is CAISAGTSGSGADTQYF. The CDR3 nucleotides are TGTGCCATCAGTGCTGGGACTAGCGGGAGCGGGGCAGATACGCAGTATTTT.

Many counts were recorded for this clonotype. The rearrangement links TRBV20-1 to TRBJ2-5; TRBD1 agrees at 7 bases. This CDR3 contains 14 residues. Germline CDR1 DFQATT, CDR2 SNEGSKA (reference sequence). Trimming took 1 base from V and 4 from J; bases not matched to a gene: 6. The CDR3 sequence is CSARATTGRETQYF. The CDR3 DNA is TGCAGTGCTAGAGCCACGACAGGGCGAGAGACCCAGTACTTC.

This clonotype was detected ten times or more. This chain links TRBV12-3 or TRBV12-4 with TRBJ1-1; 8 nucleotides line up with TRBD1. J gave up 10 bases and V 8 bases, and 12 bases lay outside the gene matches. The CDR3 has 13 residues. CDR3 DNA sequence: TGTGCCAGCTTCCAACAGGGGGGGAGTGGAGCTTTCTTT. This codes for CASFQQGGSGAFF.

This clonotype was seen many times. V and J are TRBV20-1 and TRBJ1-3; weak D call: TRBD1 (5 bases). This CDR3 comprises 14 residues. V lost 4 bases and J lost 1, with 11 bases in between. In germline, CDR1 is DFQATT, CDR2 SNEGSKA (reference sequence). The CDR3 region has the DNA TGCAGTGCTATCGGCGGGGGGTCTGGAAACACCATATATTTT. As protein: CSAIGGGSGNTIYF.

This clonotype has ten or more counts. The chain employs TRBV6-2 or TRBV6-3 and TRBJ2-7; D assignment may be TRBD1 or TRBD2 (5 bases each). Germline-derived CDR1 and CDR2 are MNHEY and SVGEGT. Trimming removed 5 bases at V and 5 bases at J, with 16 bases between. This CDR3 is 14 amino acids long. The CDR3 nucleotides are TGTGCCAGCAGTCCCTCGGGGCTAGTCGACGAGCAGTACTTC. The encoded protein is CASSPSGLVDEQYF.

The CDR3 spells CASSRRQAEVYF. The CDR3 coding sequence is TGTGCCAGCAGTCGCCGACAGGCCGAAGTGTACTTC. The chain is built from TRBV6-5 and TRBJ2-7; a possible D gene is TRBD1 (6 bases). CDR3 length: 12 residues. Germline V gene sequence: CDR1 MNHEY, CDR2 SVGAGI. With 5 bases removed from V and 12 bases from J, the gap between germline ends came to 17 bases.

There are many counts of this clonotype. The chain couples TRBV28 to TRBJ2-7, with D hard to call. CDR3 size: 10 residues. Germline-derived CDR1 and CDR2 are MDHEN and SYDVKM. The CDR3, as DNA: TGTGGGCTCCCCTCCTACGAGCAGTACTTC. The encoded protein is CGLPSYEQYF.

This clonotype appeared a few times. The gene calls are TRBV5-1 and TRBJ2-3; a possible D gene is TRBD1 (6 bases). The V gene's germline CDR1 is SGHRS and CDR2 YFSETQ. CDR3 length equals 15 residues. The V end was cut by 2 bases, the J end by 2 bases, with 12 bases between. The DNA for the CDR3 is TGCGCCAGCAGCTTCACCAGGGGTTTCACAGATACGCAGTATTTT. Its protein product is CASSFTRGFTDTQYF.

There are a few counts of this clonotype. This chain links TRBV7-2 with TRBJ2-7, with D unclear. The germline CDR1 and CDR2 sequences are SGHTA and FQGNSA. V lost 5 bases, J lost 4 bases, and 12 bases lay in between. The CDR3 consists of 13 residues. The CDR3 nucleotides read TGTGCCAGCAGCCAACATGGAACATACGAGCAGTACTTC. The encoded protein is CASSQHGTYEQYF. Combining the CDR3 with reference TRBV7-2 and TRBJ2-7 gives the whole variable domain GAGVSQSPSNKVTEKGKDVELRCDPISGHTALYWYRQSLGQGLEFLIYFQGNSAPDKSGLPSDRFSAERTGGSVSTLTIQRTQQEDSAVYLCASSQHGTYEQYFGPGTRLTVT.